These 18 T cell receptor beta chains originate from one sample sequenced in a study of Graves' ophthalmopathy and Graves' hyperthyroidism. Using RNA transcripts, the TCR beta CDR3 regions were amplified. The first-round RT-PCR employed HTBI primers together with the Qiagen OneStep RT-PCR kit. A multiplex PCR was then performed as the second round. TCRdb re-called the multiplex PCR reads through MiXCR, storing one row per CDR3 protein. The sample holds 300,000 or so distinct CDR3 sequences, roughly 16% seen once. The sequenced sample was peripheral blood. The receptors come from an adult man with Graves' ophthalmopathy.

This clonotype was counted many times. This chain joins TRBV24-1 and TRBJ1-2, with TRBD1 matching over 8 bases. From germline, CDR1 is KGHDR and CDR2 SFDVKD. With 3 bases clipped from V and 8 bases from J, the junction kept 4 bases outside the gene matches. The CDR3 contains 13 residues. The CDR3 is CATSDPTGDGYTF. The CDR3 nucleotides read TGTGCCACCAGTGATCCGACAGGGGACGGCTACACCTTC.

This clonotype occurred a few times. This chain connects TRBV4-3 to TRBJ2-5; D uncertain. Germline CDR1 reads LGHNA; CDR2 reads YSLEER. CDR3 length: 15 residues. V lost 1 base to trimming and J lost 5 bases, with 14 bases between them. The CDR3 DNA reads TGCGCCAGCAGCCAAGGAGAAGGGCTCGGGGAGACCCAGTACTTC. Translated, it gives CASSQGEGLGETQYF.

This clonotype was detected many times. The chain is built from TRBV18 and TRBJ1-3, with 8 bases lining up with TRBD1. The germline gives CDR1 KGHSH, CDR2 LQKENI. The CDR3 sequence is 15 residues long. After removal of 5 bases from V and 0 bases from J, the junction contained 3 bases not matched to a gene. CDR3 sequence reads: CASSADRDSGNTIYF. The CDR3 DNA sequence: TGTGCCAGCTCAGCGGACAGGGACTCTGGAAACACCATATATTTT.

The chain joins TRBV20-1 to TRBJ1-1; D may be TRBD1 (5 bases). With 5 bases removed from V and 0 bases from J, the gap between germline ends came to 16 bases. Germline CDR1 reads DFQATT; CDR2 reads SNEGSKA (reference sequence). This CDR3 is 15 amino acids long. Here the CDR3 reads CSAPIPGPMNTEAFF. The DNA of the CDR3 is TGCAGTGCTCCGATACCGGGACCAATGAACACTGAAGCTTTCTTT.

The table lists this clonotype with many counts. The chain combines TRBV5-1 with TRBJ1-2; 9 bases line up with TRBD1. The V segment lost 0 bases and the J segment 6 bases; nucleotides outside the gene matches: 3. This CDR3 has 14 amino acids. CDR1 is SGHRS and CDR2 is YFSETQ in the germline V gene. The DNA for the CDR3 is TGCGCCAGCAGCTTGGGGGGACAGGGTGATGGCTACACCTTC. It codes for CASSLGGQGDGYTF.

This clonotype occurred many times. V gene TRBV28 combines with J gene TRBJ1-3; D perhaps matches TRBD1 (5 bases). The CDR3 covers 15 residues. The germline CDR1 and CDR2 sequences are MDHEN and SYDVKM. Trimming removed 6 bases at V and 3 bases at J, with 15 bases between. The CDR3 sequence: CASRRTGSRGNTIYF. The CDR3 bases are TGTGCCAGCAGGAGAACAGGTTCCCGTGGAAACACCATATATTTT. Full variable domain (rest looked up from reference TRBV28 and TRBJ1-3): DVKVTQSSRYLVKRTGEKVFLECVQDMDHENMFWYRQDPGLGLRLIYFSYDVKMKEKGDIPEGYSVSREKKERFSLILESASTNQTSMYLCASRRTGSRGNTIYFGEGSWLTVV.

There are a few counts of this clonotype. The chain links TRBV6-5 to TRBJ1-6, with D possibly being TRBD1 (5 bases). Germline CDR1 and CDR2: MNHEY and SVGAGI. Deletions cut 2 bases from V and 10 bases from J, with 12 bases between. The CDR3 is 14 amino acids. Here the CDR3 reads CASSYRQGQSPLHF. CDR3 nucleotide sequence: TGTGCCAGCAGTTACAGGCAGGGTCAATCACCCCTCCACTTT.

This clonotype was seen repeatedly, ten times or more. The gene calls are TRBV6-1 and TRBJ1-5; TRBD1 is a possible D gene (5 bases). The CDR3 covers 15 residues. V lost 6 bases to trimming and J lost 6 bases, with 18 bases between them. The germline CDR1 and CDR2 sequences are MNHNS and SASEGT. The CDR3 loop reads CASSHPVAGSQPQHF. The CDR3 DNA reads TGTGCCAGCAGCCACCCGGTGGCAGGGAGTCAGCCCCAGCATTTT.

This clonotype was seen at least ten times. CDR3 sequence (DNA): TGTGCCAGCAGCTTAAGGGCAGGGGTCTACGAGCAGTACTTC. This codes for CASSLRAGVYEQYF. The rearrangement joins TRBV11-2 to TRBJ2-7, with a possible D match to TRBD1 (6 bases). The CDR3 runs 14 residues. The V gene's germline CDR1 is SGHAT and CDR2 FQNNGV. V was clipped by 2 bases and J by 3 bases, with 11 bases between them.

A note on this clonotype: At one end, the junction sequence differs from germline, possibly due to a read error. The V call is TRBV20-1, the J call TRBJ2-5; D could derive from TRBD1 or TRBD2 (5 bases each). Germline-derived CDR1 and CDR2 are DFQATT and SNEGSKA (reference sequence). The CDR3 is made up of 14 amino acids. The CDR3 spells CSASDGTGQETQYF. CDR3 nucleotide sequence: TGCAGTGCTAGTGATGGGACGGGTCAGGAGACTCAGTACTTC.

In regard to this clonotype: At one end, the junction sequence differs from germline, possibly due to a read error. In DNA, the CDR3 is TGTGCCAGCAGCTTTCTGTCGGGACTAGCGGGAGGTCGGAAGACCCAGTATTTC. This sequence encodes CASSFLSGLAGGRKTQYF. The chain carries TRBV5-4 and TRBJ2-5, with 15 bases fitting TRBD2. Germline V gene sequence: CDR1 SGHNT, CDR2 YYREEE (reference sequence). The CDR3 sequence is 18 residues long.

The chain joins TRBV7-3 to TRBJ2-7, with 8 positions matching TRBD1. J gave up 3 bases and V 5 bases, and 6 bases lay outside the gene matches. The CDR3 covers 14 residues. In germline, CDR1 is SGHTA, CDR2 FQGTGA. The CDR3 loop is CASSLDRDYYEQYF. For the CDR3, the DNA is TGTGCCAGCAGCCTGGACAGGGATTACTACGAGCAGTACTTC.

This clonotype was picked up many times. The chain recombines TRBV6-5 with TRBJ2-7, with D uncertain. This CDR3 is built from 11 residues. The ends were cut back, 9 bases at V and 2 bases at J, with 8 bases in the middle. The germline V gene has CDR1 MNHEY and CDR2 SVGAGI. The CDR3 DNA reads TGTGCCAGTACCCTTACCTACGAGCAGTACTTC. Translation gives CASTLTYEQYF.

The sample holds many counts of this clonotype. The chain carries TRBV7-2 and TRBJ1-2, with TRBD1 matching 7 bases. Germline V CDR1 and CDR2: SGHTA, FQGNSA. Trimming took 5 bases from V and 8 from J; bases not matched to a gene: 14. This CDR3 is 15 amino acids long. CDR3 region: CASSLDPTGVQGYTF. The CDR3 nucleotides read TGTGCCAGCAGCCTGGACCCTACAGGGGTGCAGGGCTACACCTTC.

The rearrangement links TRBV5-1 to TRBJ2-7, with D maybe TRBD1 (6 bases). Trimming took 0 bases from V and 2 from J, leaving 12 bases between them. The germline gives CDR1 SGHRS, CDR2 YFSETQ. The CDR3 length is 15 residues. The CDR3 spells CASSLDQGPTYEQYF. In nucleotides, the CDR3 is TGCGCCAGCAGCTTGGATCAGGGGCCGACCTACGAGCAGTACTTC.

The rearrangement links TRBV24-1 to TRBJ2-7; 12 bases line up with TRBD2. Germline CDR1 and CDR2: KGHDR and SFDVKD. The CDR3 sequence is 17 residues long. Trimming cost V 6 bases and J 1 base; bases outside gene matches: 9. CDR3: CATSPGPGLAGSYEQYF. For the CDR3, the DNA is TGTGCCACCAGTCCTGGGCCGGGACTAGCGGGTTCCTACGAGCAGTACTTC.

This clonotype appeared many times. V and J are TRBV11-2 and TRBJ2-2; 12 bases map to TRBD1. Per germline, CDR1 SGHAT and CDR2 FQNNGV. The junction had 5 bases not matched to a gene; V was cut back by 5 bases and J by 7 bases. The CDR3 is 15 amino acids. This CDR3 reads CASSRGTGGFGELFF. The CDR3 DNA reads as TGTGCCAGCAGCAGGGGGACAGGGGGCTTCGGGGAGCTGTTTTTT.

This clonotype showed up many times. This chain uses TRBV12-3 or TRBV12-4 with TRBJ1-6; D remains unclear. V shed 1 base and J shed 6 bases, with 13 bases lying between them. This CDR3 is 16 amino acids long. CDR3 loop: CASSLGGFVFNSPLHF. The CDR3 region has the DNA TGTGCCAGCAGTTTAGGCGGGTTCGTTTTTAATTCACCCCTCCACTTT.